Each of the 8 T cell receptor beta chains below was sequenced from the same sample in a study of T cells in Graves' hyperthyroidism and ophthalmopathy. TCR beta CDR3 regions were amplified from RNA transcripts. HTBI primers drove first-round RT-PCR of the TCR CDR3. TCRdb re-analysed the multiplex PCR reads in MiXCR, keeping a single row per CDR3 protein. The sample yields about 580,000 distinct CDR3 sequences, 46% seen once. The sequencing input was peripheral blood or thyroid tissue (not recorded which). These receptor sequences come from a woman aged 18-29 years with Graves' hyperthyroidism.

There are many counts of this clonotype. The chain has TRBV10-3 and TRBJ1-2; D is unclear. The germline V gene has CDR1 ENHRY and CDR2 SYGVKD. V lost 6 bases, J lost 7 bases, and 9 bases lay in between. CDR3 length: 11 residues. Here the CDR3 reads CAISLGSGYTF. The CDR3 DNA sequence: TGTGCCATCAGCCTAGGGTCTGGCTACACCTTC.

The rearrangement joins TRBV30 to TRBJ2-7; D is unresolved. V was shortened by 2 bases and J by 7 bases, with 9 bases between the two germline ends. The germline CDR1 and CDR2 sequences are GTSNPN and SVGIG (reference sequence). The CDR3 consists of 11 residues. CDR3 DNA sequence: TGTGCCTGGAGTCGAATAGGGGAGCAGTACTTC. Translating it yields CAWSRIGEQYF.

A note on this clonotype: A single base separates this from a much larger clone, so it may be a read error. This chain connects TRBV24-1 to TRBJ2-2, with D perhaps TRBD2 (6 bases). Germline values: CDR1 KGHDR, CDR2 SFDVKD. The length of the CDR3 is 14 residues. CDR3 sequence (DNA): TGTGCCACCAGTGATTCTGCAGCAACCGGGGGGCTGTTTTTT. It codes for CATSDSAATGGLFF.

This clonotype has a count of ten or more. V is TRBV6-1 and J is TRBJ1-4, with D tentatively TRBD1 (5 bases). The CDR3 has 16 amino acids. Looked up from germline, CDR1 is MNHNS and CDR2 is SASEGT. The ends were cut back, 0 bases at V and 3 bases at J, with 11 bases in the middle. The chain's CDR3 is CASSEAVTVPNEKLFF. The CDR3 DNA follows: TGTGCCAGCAGTGAAGCGGTGACAGTGCCTAATGAAAAACTGTTTTTT.

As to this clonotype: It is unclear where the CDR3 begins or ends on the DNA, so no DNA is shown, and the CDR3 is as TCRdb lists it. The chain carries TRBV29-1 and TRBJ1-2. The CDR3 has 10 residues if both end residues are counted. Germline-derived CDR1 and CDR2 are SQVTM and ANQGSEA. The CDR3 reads CSVVGRGNTF.

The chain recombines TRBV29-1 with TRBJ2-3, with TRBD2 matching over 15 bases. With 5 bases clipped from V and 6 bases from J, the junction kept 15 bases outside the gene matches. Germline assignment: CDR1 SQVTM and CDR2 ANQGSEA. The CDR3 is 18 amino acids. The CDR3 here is CSVYGLAGGPPPLDTQYF. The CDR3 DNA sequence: TGCAGCGTTTATGGACTAGCGGGAGGGCCCCCACCCTTGGATACGCAGTATTTT.

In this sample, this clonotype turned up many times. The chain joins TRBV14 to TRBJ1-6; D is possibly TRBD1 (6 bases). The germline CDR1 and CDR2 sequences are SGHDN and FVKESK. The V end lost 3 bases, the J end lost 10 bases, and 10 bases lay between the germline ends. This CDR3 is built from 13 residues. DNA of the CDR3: TGTGCCAGCAGCCATGGAGGGGGGTCACCCCTCCACTTT. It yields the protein CASSHGGGSPLHF.

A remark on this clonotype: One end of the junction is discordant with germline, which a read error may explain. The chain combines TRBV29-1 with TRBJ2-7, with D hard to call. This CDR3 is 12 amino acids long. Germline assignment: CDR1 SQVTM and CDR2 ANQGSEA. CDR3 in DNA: TGCAGCTTTAACCAGCTCAGCTACGAGCAGTGCTTC. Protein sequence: CSFNQLSYEQCF.